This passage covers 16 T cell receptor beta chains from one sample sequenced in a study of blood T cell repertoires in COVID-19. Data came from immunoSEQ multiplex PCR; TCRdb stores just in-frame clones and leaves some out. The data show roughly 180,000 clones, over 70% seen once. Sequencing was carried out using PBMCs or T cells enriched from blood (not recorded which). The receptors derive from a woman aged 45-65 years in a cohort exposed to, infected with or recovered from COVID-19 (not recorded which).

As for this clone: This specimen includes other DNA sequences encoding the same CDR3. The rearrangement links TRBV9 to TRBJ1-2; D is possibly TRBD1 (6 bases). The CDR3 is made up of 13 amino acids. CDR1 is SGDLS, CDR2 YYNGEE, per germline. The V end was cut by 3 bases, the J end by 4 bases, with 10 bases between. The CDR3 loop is CASSAGQIYGYTF. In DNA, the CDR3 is TGTGCCAGCAGCGCAGGACAGATCTATGGCTACACCTTC.

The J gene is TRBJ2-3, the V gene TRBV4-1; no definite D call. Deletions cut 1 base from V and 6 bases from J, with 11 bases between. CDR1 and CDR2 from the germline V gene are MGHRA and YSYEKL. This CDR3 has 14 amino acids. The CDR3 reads CASSQGFASDTQYF. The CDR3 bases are TGCGCCAGCAGCCAAGGATTCGCGTCGGATACGCAGTATTTT.

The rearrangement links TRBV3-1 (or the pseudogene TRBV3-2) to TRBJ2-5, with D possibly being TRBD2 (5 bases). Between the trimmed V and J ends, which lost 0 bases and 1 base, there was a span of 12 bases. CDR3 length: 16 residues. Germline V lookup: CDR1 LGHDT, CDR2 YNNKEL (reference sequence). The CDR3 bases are TGTGCCAGCAGCCAAGACTTCTCCGGGATCCAAGAGACCCAGTACTTC. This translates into CASSQDFSGIQETQYF.

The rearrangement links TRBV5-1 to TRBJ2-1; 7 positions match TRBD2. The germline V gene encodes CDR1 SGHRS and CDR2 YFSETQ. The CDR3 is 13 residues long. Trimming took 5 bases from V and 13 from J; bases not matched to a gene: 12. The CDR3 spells CASRVASGESQFF. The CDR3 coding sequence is TGCGCCAGCAGGGTGGCTAGCGGTGAATCTCAGTTCTTC.

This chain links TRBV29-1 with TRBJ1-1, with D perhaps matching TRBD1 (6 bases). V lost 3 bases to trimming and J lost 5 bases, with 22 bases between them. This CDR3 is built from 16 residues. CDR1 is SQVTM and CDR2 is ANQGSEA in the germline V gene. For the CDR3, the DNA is TGCAGCGTTGAGGCCGGTCGAGCAGGGGTCATGACTGAAGCTTTCTTT. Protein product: CSVEAGRAGVMTEAFF.

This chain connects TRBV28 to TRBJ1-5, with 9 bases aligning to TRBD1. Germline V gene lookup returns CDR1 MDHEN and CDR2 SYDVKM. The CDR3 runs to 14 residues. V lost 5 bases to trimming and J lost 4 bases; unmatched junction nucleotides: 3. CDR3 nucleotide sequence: TGTGCCAGCAGTCCTGGGACAGGGAATCAGCCCCAGCATTTT. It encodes CASSPGTGNQPQHF. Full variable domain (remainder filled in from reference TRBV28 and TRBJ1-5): DVKVTQSSRYLVKRTGEKVFLECVQDMDHENMFWYRQDPGLGLRLIYFSYDVKMKEKGDIPEGYSVSREKKERFSLILESASTNQTSMYLCASSPGTGNQPQHFGDGTRLSIL.

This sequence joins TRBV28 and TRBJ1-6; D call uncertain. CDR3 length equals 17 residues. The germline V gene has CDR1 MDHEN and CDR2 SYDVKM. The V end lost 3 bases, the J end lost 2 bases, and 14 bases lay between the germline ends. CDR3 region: CASSFVVSGTYNSPLHF. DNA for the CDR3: TGTGCCAGCAGTTTTGTGGTCTCCGGGACCTATAATTCACCCCTCCACTTT.

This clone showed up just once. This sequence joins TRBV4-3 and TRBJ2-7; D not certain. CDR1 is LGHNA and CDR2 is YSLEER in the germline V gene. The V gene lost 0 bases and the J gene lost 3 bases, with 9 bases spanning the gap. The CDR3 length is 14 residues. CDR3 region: CASSQDLVLYEQYF. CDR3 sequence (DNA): TGCGCCAGCAGCCAAGATTTAGTCCTCTACGAGCAGTACTTC.

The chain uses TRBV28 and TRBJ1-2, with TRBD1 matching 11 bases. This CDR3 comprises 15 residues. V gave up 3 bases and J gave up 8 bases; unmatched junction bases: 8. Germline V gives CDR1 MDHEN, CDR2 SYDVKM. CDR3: CASSLEGQGVRGYTF. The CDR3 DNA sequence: TGTGCCAGCAGTTTGGAGGGACAGGGGGTTAGGGGCTACACCTTC.

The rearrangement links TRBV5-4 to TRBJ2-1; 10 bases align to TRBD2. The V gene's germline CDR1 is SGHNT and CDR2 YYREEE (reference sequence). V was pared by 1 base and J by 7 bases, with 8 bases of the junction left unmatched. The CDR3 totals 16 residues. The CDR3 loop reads CASSLNLAGVNNEQFF. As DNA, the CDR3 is TGTGCCAGCAGCTTGAATCTAGCGGGAGTGAATAATGAGCAGTTCTTC.

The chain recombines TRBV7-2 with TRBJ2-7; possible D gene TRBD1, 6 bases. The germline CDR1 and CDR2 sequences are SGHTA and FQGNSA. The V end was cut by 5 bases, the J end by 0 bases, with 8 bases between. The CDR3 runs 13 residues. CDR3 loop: CASSIRGSYEQYF. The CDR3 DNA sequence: TGTGCCAGCAGCATCAGGGGCTCCTACGAGCAGTACTTC. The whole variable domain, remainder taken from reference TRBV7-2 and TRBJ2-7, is GAGVSQSPSNKVTEKGKDVELRCDPISGHTALYWYRQSLGQGLEFLIYFQGNSAPDKSGLPSDRFSAERTGGSVSTLTIQRTQQEDSAVYLCASSIRGSYEQYFGPGTRLTVT.

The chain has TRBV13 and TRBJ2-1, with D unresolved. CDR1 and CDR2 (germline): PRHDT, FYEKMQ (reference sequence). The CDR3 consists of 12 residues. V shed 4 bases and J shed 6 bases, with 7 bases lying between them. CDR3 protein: CASSSLGNEQFF. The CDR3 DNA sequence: TGTGCCAGCAGCTCGCTCGGCAATGAGCAGTTCTTC. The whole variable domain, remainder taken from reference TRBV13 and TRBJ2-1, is AAGVIQSPRHLIKEKRETATLKCYPIPRHDTVYWYQQGPGQDPQFLISFYEKMQSDKGSIPDRFSAQQFSDYHSELNMSSLELGDSALYFCASSSLGNEQFFGPGTRLTVL.

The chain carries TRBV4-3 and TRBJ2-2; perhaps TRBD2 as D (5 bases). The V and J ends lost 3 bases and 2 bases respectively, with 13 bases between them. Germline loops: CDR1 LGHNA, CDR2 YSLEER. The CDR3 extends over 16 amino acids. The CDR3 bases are TGCGCCAGCAGCCATGCTATGGGAGCAAACACCGGGGAGCTGTTTTTT. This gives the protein CASSHAMGANTGELFF.

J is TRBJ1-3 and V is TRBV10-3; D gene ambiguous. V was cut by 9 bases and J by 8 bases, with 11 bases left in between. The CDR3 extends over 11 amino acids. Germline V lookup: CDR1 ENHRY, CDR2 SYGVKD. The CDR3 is CAIRQEDTIYF. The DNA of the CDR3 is TGTGCCATACGTCAAGAGGACACCATATATTTT.

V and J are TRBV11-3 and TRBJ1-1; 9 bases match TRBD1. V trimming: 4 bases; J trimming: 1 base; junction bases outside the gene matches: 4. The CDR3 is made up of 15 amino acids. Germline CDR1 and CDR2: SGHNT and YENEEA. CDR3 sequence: CASSSGTGRNTEAFF. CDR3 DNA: TGTGCCAGCAGCTCCGGGACAGGGAGGAACACTGAAGCTTTCTTT.

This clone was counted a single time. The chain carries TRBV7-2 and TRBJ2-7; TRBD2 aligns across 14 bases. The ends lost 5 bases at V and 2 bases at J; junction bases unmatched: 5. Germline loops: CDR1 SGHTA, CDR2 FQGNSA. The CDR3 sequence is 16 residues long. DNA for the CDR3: TGTGCCAGCAGCCGGCAGACTAGCGGGGGGGCCTACGAGCAGTACTTC. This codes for CASSRQTSGGAYEQYF.